Following are 10 T cell receptor beta chains from one sample sequenced in a study of blood T cell repertoires in COVID-19. Repertoires were generated with immunoSEQ multiplex PCR, while TCRdb's copy carries only in-frame clones and drops some. This sample carries about 130,000 clones, around 74% of them seen once, and the ten largest clones take over 4.5%. Sequencing used peripheral blood. Receptors were obtained from a man in his sixties with acute or convalescent COVID-19.

The chain links TRBV19 to TRBJ1-1; D ambiguous. V was shortened by 3 bases and J by 8 bases, with 13 bases between the two germline ends. Germline V gives CDR1 LNHDA, CDR2 SQIVND (reference sequence). The CDR3 has 13 amino acids. The DNA for the CDR3 is TGTGCCAGTAGTATTTCGGGGTTCAGCGAAGCTTTCTTT. Translated, it gives CASSISGFSEAFF.

This chain uses TRBV5-1 with TRBJ2-1; 9 nucleotides match TRBD2. Germline CDR1 and CDR2: SGHRS and YFSETQ. This CDR3 has 15 residues. The junction had 8 bases not matched to a gene; V was cut back by 0 bases and J by 10 bases. The CDR3 region has the DNA TGCGCCAGCAGCTTGGCGGTAGCGGGAGTAAGGGAGCAGTTCTTC. It encodes CASSLAVAGVREQFF.

The CDR3, as DNA: TGTGCCAGCAGCTTCCGTGGGGGCCGGAACACCGGGGAGCTGTTTTTT. Its translation: CASSFRGGRNTGELFF. The genes are TRBV5-4 and TRBJ2-2, with D possibly TRBD1 on 6 matching bases. Germline CDR1 reads SGHNT; CDR2 reads YYREEE (reference sequence). The CDR3 sequence is 16 residues long. Trimming left V 2 bases short and J 1 base short, with 12 bases between.

This clone was seen only once. J is TRBJ2-1 and V is TRBV4-1; possibly TRBD2 for D (6 bases). V lost 0 bases, J lost 8 bases, and 11 bases lay in between. The V gene's germline CDR1 is MGHRA and CDR2 YSYEKL. The CDR3 contains 14 residues. CDR3 nucleotide sequence: TGCGCCAGCAGCCAAGATCGACTAGTTGATGAGCAGTTCTTC. Translating gives CASSQDRLVDEQFF.

This chain links TRBV15 with TRBJ2-4; 9 bases are a match to TRBD2. The CDR3 spans 17 residues. CDR1 is LNHNV, CDR2 YYDKDF, per germline (reference sequence). Trimming removed 1 base from V and 5 bases from J; junction bases left unmatched: 9. The CDR3 bases are TGTGCCACCAGCAGAGGGCGGCTAGCGGGACCCCAAAACATTCAGTACTTC. Translation gives CATSRGRLAGPQNIQYF.

The chain uses TRBV7-9 and TRBJ2-3; D ambiguous. Germline V lookup: CDR1 SEHNR, CDR2 FQNEAQ (reference sequence). The CDR3 has 14 residues. The germline V and J ends were trimmed by 2 bases and 3 bases, with 9 bases remaining between them. CDR3 in DNA: TGTGCCAGCAGCTTATCCGTCAGAACAGATACGCAGTATTTT. It yields the protein CASSLSVRTDTQYF.

The V call is TRBV7-8, the J call TRBJ2-1, with 8 bases lining up with TRBD2. The CDR3 consists of 16 residues. V gave up 5 bases and J gave up 7 bases; unmatched junction bases: 13. The germline CDR1 and CDR2 sequences are SGHVS and FQNEAQ. The CDR3 sequence is CASSPYISSGGNEQFF. The CDR3 DNA sequence: TGTGCCAGCAGCCCCTACATTAGCTCGGGAGGGAATGAGCAGTTCTTC.

The chain recombines TRBV11-2 with TRBJ1-5; possibly TRBD1 for D (5 bases). Trimming took off 1 base at V and 3 bases at J, with 10 bases between the two ends. The CDR3 is 15 residues long. The germline V gene encodes CDR1 SGHAT and CDR2 FQNNGV. The CDR3 bases are TGTGCCAGCAGCTTAGCCCAGGGCCCCAATCAGCCCCAGCATTTT. This gives the protein CASSLAQGPNQPQHF.

V and J are TRBV30 and TRBJ1-1, with D unresolved. Trimming removed 7 bases from V and 1 base from J, with 13 bases in between. Per germline, CDR1 GTSNPN and CDR2 SVGIG (reference sequence). The CDR3 sequence is 13 residues long. The CDR3 nucleotides are TGTGCCTCGATGAGGTTACCGAACACTGAAGCTTTCTTT. Residues: CASMRLPNTEAFF.

The chain joins TRBV9 to TRBJ1-2; D is undetermined. The length of the CDR3 is 13 residues. Germline values: CDR1 SGDLS, CDR2 YYNGEE. V lost 4 bases to trimming and J lost 5 bases, with 12 bases between them. This CDR3 is CASSPNRDYGYTF. For the CDR3, the DNA is TGTGCCAGCAGCCCCAATCGGGATTATGGCTACACCTTC.